This section outlines one T cell receptor beta chain sequence together with its context. What antigen it recognizes has not been identified. Nothing much larger sits one base from this clone, and base qualities are not available. This sample is drawn from a study of T cell responses to AZD1222 COVID-19 vaccine (dated by TCRdb to about 2021). For the study in its entirety: A total of roughly 240 trial participants underwent TCR sequencing, of whom about 210 received two doses of AZD1222 and about 25 received two doses of the MenACWY control vaccine. Enrollment into the trials was organized by age into subgroups of 18-55, 56-69 and 70-plus years, and those subgroups contained approximately 160, 26 and 62 TCR-sequenced participants, respectively.

The CDR3 regions of human TCRbeta chains were analyzed by immunosequencing. The original pipeline was this. Repertoire TCRs were checked for matches against a reference library of SARS-CoV-2-specific TCRs that had been generated using the MIRA antigen-specificity platform. Breadth was defined as the fraction of unique TCRs that were SARS-CoV-2-associated. Depth was defined as the fraction of total T cells that were SARS-CoV-2-associated. Using the MIRA data, each spike-specific TCR was mapped to the spike region that the TCR reacts to and placed in a CD4 or CD8 class. Log10-transformed breadth and depth values were compared by one-way ANOVA with Sidak's multiple comparisons tests. In TCRdb, the immuneACCESS table is reduced to in-frame sequences with V and J assigned. These tables do not hold every clone; where another copy was compared, an unresolved V gene accounts for under half, and the others remain unexplained. V and J calls plus clone size are reproduced from that table; the DNA served to infer D and trimming. Recorded for this sample are about 110,000 clones; approximately 90% of them occurred a single time. The ten largest clones represent around 14% of the sample.

Summary of the overall study and its limitations: Because no day 14 peak-response samples were available, the repertoires could be characterized only after the peak T cell response. Most participants were white British and females outnumbered males, and the authors suggested that clonal diversity may have been underestimated. Reportedly, almost half of the unique spike-specific TCRs recognized epitopes lying outside the regions that are mutated in the B.1.351 and B.1.1.7 variants. After two AZD1222 doses, spike-specific TCR breadth and depth were significantly higher than at day 0 and than in MenACWY recipients. CD4 TCRs associated with the vaccine covered the entire spike protein, and the dominant responses were in regions 160-218 and 743-854. Only 5 to 7 AZD1222 recipients were SARS-CoV-2 seropositive at baseline, limiting conclusions about previously exposed vaccinees. In the small 56-69-year group, the increase in depth fell short of significance, most likely because of low power.

The sample's time point label, decoded: about 28 days (+/-7) after the second vaccine dose. Because spike-specific TCR depth and breadth did not differ between the two schedules, AZD1222 recipients who got a second dose at roughly 4 weeks were pooled with those who got a second dose at roughly 12 weeks. Samples from vaccinated people were obtained from the UK trials COV001 and COV002, which included a single-blind randomized controlled phase 2/3 trial of AZD1222 (ChAdOx1 nCoV-19) in healthy adults. Trial participant PBMC samples were collected at day 0 and day 28 after the second dose for TCRbeta chain sequencing. This clonotype was obtained from an adult who received the AZD1222 COVID-19 vaccine. The starting material was peripheral blood, obtained 28 days after the second AZD1222 dose.

The nucleotide sequence is TGTGCCACCAGTAGGGCCGGGGCAGGCACCGGGGAGCTGTTTTTT. Translated, this is CATSRAGAGTGELFF. This chain joins TRBV15 to TRBJ2-2; the D region is possibly TRBD1 or TRBD2, each matching across 5 bases. The CDR3 numbers 15 residues from cysteine through phenylalanine. Only the CDR3 part of the read is kept: 45 bases, read in frame from the first base. CDR1 and CDR2 are read off the germline V gene (reference sequence) as LNHNV and YYDKDF. V and J lose 6 bases and 4 bases, and a span of 15 bases separates them.